This record looks at one T cell receptor (beta chain) sequence and its context. Study processing details: Reference gene primer amplification gave estimated nucleated cell counts. Sequenced by immunoSEQ multiplex PCR; TCRdb stores in-frame clones only, minus some. V and J calls and clone size are given by that table; D and trimming were obtained from the DNA. This sample has about 20,000 clones, with around 90% found just once. This entry belongs to a study of blood T cell repertoires in COVID-19. V shed 2 bases and J 3 bases; nucleotides not matched to a gene: 3. Germline V CDR1 and CDR2: SNHLY, FYNNEI. The CDR3 has 14 residues.

The receptor comes from a man between 65 and 80 years old with active COVID-19. The sequenced sample consisted of peripheral blood. The chain joins TRBV2 to TRBJ2-7; 8 positions agree with TRBD1. The CDR3 here is CASSERDRIYEQYF. For the CDR3, the DNA is TGTGCCAGCAGTGAAAGGGACAGGATCTACGAGCAGTACTTC.